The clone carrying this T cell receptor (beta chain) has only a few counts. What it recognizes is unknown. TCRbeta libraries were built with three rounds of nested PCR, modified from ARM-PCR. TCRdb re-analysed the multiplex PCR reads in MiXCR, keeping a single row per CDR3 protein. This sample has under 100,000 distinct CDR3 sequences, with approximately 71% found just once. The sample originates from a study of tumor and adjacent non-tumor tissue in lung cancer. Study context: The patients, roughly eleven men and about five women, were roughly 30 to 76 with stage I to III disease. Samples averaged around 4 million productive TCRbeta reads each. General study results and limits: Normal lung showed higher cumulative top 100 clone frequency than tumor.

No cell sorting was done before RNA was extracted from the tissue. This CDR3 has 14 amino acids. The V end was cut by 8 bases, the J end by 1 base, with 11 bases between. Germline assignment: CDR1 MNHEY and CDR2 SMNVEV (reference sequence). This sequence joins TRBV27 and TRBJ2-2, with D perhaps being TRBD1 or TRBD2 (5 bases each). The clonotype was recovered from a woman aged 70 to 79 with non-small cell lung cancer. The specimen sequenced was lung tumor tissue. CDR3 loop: CASWWGRNTGELFF. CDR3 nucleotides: TGTGCCAGCTGGTGGGGGAGGAACACCGGGGAGCTGTTTTTT.